The clone carrying this T cell receptor beta chain has a handful of counts. Its antigen is as yet unknown. This record comes from a study of post-analysis software for immune sequencing data. Study findings and constraints: Patients used four to six TRBV segments, including TRBV5-6, TRBV5-1 and TRBV20-1, more often than controls. Relative to controls, patients with multiple sclerosis showed significantly lower normalized Chao1 diversity.

The CDR3 has 13 amino acids. CDR1 and CDR2 (germline): MGHRA, YSYEKL. V lost 1 base and J 2 bases, leaving 6 bases between the germline ends. cDNA libraries of TCR beta carried unique molecular identifiers. TCRdb re-analysed the PCR reads in MiXCR, keeping a single row per CDR3 protein. This sample has around 770,000 distinct CDR3 sequences; 40% to 55% occur once, and the top ten carry just under 5%. Sequencing was performed on blood. This receptor was identified in a girl aged 5 to 17 with multiple sclerosis. The V call is TRBV4-1, the J call TRBJ2-7; D is possibly TRBD2 (6 bases). The CDR3 nucleotides read TGCGCCAGCAGCCAAGGGACTACCTACGAGCAGTACTTC. Its protein is CASSQGTTYEQYF.